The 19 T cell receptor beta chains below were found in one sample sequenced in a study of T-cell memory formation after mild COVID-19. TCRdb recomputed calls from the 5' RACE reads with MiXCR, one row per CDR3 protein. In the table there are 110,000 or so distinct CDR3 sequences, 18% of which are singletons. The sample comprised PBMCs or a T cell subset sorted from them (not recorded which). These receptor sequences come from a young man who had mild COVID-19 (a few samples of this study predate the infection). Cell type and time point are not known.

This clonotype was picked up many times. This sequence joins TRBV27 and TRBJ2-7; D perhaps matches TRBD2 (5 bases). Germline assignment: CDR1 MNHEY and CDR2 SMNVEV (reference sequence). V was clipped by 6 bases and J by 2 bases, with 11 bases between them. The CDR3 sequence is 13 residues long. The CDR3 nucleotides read TGTGCCAGCAGGGAGGACCCCACCTACGAGCAGTACTTC. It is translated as CASREDPTYEQYF.

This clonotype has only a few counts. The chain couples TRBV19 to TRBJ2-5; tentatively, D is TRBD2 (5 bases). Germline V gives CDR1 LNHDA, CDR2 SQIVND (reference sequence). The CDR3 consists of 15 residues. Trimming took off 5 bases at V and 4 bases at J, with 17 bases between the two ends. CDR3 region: CASSRRGAQLETQYF. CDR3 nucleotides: TGTGCCAGTAGTCGACGGGGAGCCCAGCTAGAGACCCAGTACTTC. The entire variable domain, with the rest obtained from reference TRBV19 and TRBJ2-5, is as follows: DGGITQSPKYLFRKEGQNVTLSCEQNLNHDAMYWYRQDPGQGLRLIYYSQIVNDFQKGDIAEGYSVSREKKESFPLTVTSAQKNPTAFYLCASSRRGAQLETQYFGPGTRLLVL.

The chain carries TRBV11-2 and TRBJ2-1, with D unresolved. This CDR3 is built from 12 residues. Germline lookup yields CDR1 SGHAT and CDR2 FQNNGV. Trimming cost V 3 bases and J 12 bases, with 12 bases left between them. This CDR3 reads CASSFDRVGQFF. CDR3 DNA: TGTGCCAGCAGCTTCGATCGGGTTGGGCAGTTCTTC. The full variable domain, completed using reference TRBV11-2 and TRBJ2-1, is EAGVAQSPRYKIIEKRQSVAFWCNPISGHATLYWYQQILGQGPKLLIQFQNNGVVDDSQLPKDRFSAERLKGVDSTLKIQPAKLEDSAVYLCASSFDRVGQFFGPGTRLTVL.

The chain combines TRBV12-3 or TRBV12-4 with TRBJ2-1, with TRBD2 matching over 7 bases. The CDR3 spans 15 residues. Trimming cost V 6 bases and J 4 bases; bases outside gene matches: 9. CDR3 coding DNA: TGTGCCAGCAGATCGACTGGCGGGGGATACAATGAGCAGTTCTTC. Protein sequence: CASRSTGGGYNEQFF.

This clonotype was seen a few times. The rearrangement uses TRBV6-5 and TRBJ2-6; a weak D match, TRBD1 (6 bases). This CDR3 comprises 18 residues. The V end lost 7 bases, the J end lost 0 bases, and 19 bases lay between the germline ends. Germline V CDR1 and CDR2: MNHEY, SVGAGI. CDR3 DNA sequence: TGTGCCAGCACCTCACTGGGAGTAGGGGGCTCTGGGGCCAACGTCCTGACTTTC. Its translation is CASTSLGVGGSGANVLTF.

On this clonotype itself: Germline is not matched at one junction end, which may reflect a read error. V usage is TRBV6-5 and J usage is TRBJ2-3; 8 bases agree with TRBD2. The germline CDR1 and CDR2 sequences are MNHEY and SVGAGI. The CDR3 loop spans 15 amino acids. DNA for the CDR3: TGTCCCAGCAGTTACTTCGGGGGGGCCCGGGATACGCAGTATTTT. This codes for CPSSYFGGARDTQYF.

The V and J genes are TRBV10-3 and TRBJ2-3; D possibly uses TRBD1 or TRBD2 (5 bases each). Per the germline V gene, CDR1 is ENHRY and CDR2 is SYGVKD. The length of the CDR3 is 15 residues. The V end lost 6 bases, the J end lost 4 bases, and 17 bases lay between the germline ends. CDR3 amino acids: CAISGEGWRADTQYF. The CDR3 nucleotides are TGTGCCATCAGCGGTGAGGGGTGGCGGGCAGATACGCAGTATTTT.

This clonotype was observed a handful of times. The CDR3 here is CASSPSILAGGRYEQYF. The CDR3 region has the DNA TGCGCCAGCAGCCCCTCAATACTGGCGGGGGGCCGTTACGAGCAGTACTTC. V and J are TRBV4-1 and TRBJ2-7; 8 nucleotides agree with TRBD2. Per germline, CDR1 MGHRA and CDR2 YSYEKL. After removal of 4 bases from V and 4 bases from J, the junction contained 15 bases not matched to a gene. CDR3 length: 17 residues.

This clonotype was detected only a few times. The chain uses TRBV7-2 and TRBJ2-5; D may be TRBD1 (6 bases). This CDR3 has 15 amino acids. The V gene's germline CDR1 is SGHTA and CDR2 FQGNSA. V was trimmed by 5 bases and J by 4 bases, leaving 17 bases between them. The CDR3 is CASSQSLQGSETQYF. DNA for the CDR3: TGTGCCAGCAGCCAGAGCCTACAGGGTTCAGAGACCCAGTACTTC.

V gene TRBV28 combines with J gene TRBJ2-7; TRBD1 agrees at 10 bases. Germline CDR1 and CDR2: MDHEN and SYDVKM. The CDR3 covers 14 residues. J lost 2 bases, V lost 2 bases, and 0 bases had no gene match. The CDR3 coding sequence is TGTGCCAGCAGTTTAGGGACAGGGGCCTACGAGCAGTACGTC. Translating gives CASSLGTGAYEQYV.

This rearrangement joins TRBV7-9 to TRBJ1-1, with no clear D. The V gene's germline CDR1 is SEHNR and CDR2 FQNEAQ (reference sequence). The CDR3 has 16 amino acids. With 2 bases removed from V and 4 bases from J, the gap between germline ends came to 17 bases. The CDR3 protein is CASSLPLPIAGTEAFF. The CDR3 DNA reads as TGTGCCAGCAGCTTACCCCTCCCAATCGCGGGCACTGAAGCTTTCTTT.

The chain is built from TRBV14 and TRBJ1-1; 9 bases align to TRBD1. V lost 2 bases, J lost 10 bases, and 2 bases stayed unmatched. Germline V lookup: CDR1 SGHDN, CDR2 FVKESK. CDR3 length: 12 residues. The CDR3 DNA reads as TGTGCCAGCAGCCAAACAGGGGGCGCAGCTTTCTTT. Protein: CASSQTGGAAFF. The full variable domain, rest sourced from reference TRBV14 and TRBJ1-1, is EAGVTQFPSHSVIEKGQTVTLRCDPISGHDNLYWYRRVMGKEIKFLLHFVKESKQDESGMPNNRFLAERTGGTYSTLKVQPAELEDSGVYFCASSQTGGAAFFGQGTRLTVV.

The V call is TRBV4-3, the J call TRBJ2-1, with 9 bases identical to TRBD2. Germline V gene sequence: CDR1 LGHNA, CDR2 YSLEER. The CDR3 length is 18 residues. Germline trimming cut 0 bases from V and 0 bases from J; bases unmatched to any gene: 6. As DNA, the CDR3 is TGCGCCAGCAGCCAAGATGTAGCGGGGGCGAGCTCCTACAATGAGCAGTTCTTC. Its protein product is CASSQDVAGASSYNEQFF.

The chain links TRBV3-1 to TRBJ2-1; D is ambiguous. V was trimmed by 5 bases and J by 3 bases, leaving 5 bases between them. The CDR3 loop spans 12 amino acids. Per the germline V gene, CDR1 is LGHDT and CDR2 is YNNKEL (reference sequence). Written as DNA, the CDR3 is TGTGCCAGCAGCGCCCTCTACAATGAGCAGTTCTTC. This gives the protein CASSALYNEQFF.

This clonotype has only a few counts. This chain's CDR3 is CASRARLLAEAFF. CDR3 sequence (DNA): TGTGCCAGCAGGGCTAGGCTTCTAGCTGAAGCTTTCTTT. The gene calls are TRBV27 and TRBJ1-1; D is ambiguous. Deletions cut 6 bases from V and 6 bases from J, with 14 bases between. This CDR3 has 13 residues. Germline values: CDR1 MNHEY, CDR2 SMNVEV (reference sequence).

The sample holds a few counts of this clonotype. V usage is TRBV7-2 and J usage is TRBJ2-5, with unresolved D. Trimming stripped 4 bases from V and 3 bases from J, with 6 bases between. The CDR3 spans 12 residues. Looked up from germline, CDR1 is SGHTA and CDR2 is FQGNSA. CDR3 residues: CASSSQKETQYF. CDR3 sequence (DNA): TGTGCCAGCAGCTCACAGAAAGAGACCCAGTACTTC.

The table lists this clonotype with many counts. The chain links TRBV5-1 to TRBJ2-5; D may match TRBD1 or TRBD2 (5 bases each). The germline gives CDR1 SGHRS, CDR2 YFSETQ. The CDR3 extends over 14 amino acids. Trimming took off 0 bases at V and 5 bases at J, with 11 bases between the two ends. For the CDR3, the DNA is TGCGCCAGCAGCTTGGACGGGGCGCGGGAGACCCAGTACTTC. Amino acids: CASSLDGARETQYF.

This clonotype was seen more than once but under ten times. CDR3 sequence: CASSLGGQGPTDTQYF. In DNA, the CDR3 is TGTGCCAGCAGCTTAGGGGGGCAGGGCCCCACAGATACGCAGTATTTT. The chain couples TRBV11-2 to TRBJ2-3, with TRBD1 as a possible D gene (6 bases). V dropped 1 base and J dropped 2 bases, with 13 bases sitting between them. The CDR3 loop spans 16 amino acids. In germline, CDR1 is SGHAT, CDR2 FQNNGV.

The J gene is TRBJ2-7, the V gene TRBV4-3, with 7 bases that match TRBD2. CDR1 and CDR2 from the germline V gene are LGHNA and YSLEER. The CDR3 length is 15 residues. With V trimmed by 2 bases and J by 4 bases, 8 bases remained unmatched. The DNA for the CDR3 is TGCGCCAGCAGCCAACTCCTAGCGGACCCTTACGAGCAGTACTTC. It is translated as CASSQLLADPYEQYF.